A single T cell receptor beta chain is shown here with its context. In the original workflow: Quantification of nucleated cells was approximated via reference gene primer amplification. Method: immunoSEQ multiplex PCR; TCRdb's copy keeps in-frame clones and lacks some. V and J calls and clone size are those listed in that table; D and trimming were worked out from the DNA. The data show hundreds of thousands of clones, about 80% seen once. CDR3 length: 13 amino acids. In germline, CDR1 is LNHDA, CDR2 SQIVND (reference sequence). The V end was cut by 6 bases, the J end by 5 bases, with 14 bases between. This sample was taken from a study of blood T cell repertoires in COVID-19. Study context: The United States, Italy and Spain were the sources of the acute and convalescent COVID-19 samples. Sources were T cells, B-cell-depleted T cells, or PBMCs; the material itself was cDNA or gDNA.

This chain links TRBV19 with TRBJ2-7, with D maybe TRBD1 (6 bases). The sequence derives from a man at least 80 years old with acute or convalescent COVID-19. The sample comprised peripheral blood. The CDR3 reads CASRSTGSHEQYF. CDR3 DNA: TGTGCCAGTAGATCTACAGGGTCCCACGAGCAGTACTTC.